The entry below describes one T cell receptor beta chain. The source of the sample is a study of blood T cell repertoires in COVID-19. Study-level background: Some COVID-19 samples were acute and others convalescent; all came from the United States, Italy and Spain. Sample material is recorded as cDNA or gDNA derived from T cells, B-cell-depleted T cells, or PBMCs.

Under the authors' procedure: Scientists estimated how many nucleated cells there were by amplifying reference gene primers. Assay: immunoSEQ multiplex PCR; the TCRdb copy retains only in-frame clones and omits some. D and trimming come from the DNA, and the V and J calls and clone size come from that table. Here the sample spans some 290,000 clones, about 90% being singletons. V lost 3 bases and J lost 6; bases outside the gene matches: 7. In germline, CDR1 is SGHDT, CDR2 YYEEEE. The CDR3 runs to 16 residues. The V and J genes are TRBV5-6 and TRBJ2-3, with 13 bases aligning to TRBD2. This sequence originates from a woman younger than 45 with COVID-19, enrolled during active disease. Source material: peripheral blood. CDR3: CASSSVLAGGLDTQYF. Written as DNA, the CDR3 is TGTGCCAGCAGCTCGGTACTAGCGGGGGGGTTGGATACGCAGTATTTT.